This entry concerns a single T cell receptor (beta chain). Antigen: not known. This entry belongs to a study of T cell clonotyping in hematopoietic cell transplantation. Whole-study findings and limits: Higher Inverse Simpson Index values in graft donor and pretransplant recipient predicted broader posttransplant TCR diversity.

The time point denotes: recipient sample about 28 days before transplant, after cytoreduction. Recipients were bled about 28 days pretransplant and at posttransplant days 30, 100, 180. Produced via immunoSEQ multiplex PCR; TCRdb's table is partial and in-frame only. Of under 30,000 clones in the sample, approximately 80% are singletons; the top ten hold about 6.8%. Trimming pared 8 bases from V and 4 bases from J, leaving 12 bases between. CDR1 is LNHDA, CDR2 SQIVND, per germline (reference sequence). This CDR3 is 13 amino acids long. The starting material was peripheral blood mononuclear cells, obtained before stem cell transplant. This chain connects TRBV19 to TRBJ1-5; perhaps TRBD1 as D (5 bases). The sequence came from a woman aged 25 to 39 with chronic myeloid leukemia. Some clones in this sample may be carry-over from other donors' samples. As DNA, the CDR3 is TGTGCCAGTCGCAATGAGGGGAATCAGCCCCAGCATTTT. Amino acid sequence: CASRNEGNQPQHF.